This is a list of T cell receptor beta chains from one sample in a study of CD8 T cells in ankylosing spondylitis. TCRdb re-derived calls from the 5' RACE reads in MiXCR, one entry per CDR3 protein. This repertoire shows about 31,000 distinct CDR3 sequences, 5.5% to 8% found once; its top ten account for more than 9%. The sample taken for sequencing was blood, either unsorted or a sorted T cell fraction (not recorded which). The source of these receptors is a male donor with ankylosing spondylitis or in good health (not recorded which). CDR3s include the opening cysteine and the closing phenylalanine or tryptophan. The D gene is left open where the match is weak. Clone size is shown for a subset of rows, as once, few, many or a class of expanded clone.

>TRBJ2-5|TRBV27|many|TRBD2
TGTGCCAGCAGCCGAACACGGGGGGGTTTACAGACCCAGTACTTC
CASSRTRGGLQTQYF
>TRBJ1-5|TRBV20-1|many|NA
TGCAGTGCTAAGGACCTGGGCAGGGGCGATCAGCCCCAGCATTTT
CSAKDLGRGDQPQHF
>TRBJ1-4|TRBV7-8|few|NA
TGTGCCAGCAGCTCTCGGTTCCCAACTAATGAAAAACTGTTTTTT
CASSSRFPTNEKLFF
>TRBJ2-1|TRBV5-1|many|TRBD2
TGCGCCAGCAGCGCCGGGACTAGCGGACCCAATGAGCAGTTCTTC
CASSAGTSGPNEQFF
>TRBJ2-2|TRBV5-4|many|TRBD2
TGTGCCAGCACCACCCAGACTAGCGGGAACACCGGGGAGCTGTTTTTT
CASTTQTSGNTGELFF
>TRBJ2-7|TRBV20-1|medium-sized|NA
TGCAGTGCTAGCTATAACTCCTACGAGCAGTACTTC
CSASYNSYEQYF
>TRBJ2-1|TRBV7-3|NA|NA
TGTGCCAGCAGCCACGGCAGGATAGCGGCCCCTCTATTCGATGAGCAGTTCTTC
CASSHGRIAAPLFDEQFF
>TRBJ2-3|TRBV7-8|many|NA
TGTGCCAGCAGCTTAGTGGGGAATACGCAGTATTTT
CASSLVGNTQYF
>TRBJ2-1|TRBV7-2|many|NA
TGTGCCAGCAGCTTGGCAGCGGACAATGAGCAGTTCTTC
CASSLAADNEQFF
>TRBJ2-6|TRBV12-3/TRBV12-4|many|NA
TGTGCCAGCAGTATTGACATATCTGGGGCCAACGTCCTGACTTTC
CASSIDISGANVLTF
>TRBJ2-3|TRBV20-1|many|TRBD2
TGCAGTGCTCTGGGACTAGCGGGAGGAATAGATACGCAGTATTTT
CSALGLAGGIDTQYF
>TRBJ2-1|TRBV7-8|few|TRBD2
TGTGCCAGCAGCTTTTCTAGCGGAGCCTACAATGAGCAGTTCTTC
CASSFSSGAYNEQFF
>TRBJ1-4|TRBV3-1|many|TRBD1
TGTGCCAGCAGCCGAGCGACAGGGGGAAGGGAAAAACTGTTTTTT
CASSRATGGREKLFF
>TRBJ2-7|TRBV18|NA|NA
TGTGCCAGCTCACCGCCTTCCAGGGACGAGCAGTACTTC
CASSPPSRDEQYF
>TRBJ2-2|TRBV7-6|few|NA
TGTGCCAGCAGCTTAAAACAGTGGAGCACCGGGGAGCTGTTTTTT
CASSLKQWSTGELFF